These T cell receptor beta chains were read from a single sample in a study of blood T cell repertoires in COVID-19. TCRdb's table, derived via immunoSEQ multiplex PCR, lists solely in-frame clones and lacks some. The repertoire holds about 91,000 clones, 75% to 85% seen once, with 8.5% to 10% in the top ten. Sequencing input: peripheral blood. Receptors were obtained from a woman older than 75 with acute or convalescent COVID-19. CDR3s include the opening cysteine and the closing phenylalanine or tryptophan. Each record gives: clone size, D gene, V gene, J gene, CDR3 protein, CDR3 DNA. A D gene is named only where the DNA matches it firmly. Size values are once, few and many counts, or a class for expanded clones, and some rows have none.

.,.,TRBV6-2/TRBV6-3,TRBJ1-1,CASSYLMNTEAFF,TGTGCCAGCAGTTACTTAATGAACACTGAAGCTTTCTTT
.,TRBD1,TRBV11-2,TRBJ1-1,CACHFGTGARYTEAFF,TGTGCCTGTCACTTCGGGACAGGGGCTCGATACACTGAAGCTTTCTTT
few,.,TRBV12-3/TRBV12-4,TRBJ2-1,CASSLERGEQFF,TGTGCCAGCAGTTTAGAGAGAGGTGAGCAGTTCTTC
.,TRBD1,TRBV2,TRBJ1-2,CASSGDRFGGYTF,TGTGCCAGCAGCGGGGACAGGTTCGGTGGCTACACCTTC
.,.,TRBV6-5,TRBJ2-1,CASSPRYSSYNEQFF,TGTGCCAGCAGTCCCCGGTACAGCTCCTACAATGAGCAGTTCTTC
.,.,TRBV6-4,TRBJ2-1,CASSDTGTLAHEQFF,TGTGCCAGCAGTGACACCGGGACTTTAGCCCATGAGCAGTTCTTC
.,.,TRBV19,TRBJ1-2,CASNIPGQPYYGYTF,TGTGCCAGTAATATCCCCGGACAGCCATACTATGGCTACACCTTC
.,.,TRBV2,TRBJ2-7,CASNEGGYEQYF,TGTGCCAGCAACGAGGGGGGGTACGAGCAGTACTTC
.,.,TRBV3-1/TRBV3-2,TRBJ2-5,CASRTGQWETQYF,TGTGCCAGCAGAACCGGACAGTGGGAGACCCAGTACTTC
.,TRBD1,TRBV7-9,TRBJ2-2,CASSYGTANTGELFF,TGTGCCAGCAGCTATGGGACAGCGAACACCGGGGAGCTGTTTTTT
.,.,TRBV30,TRBJ1-6,CAWSPYSYNSPLHF,TGTGCCTGGAGTCCGTACTCCTATAATTCACCCCTCCACTTT
.,TRBD1,TRBV5-1,TRBJ1-2,CASSLGDSYGYTF,TGCGCCAGCAGCTTGGGGGACAGCTATGGCTACACCTTC
.,TRBD1,TRBV9,TRBJ2-7,CASSPHRGREEQYF,TGTGCCAGCAGCCCACACAGGGGAAGGGAAGAGCAGTACTTC
.,TRBD1,TRBV10-3,TRBJ1-2,CASQDRGNGNYGYTF,TGTGCCAGCCAGGACAGGGGAAATGGAAACTATGGCTACACCTTC
.,.,TRBV3-1/TRBV3-2,TRBJ1-4,CASSQHVSGATNEKLFF,TGTGCCAGCAGCCAGCATGTGTCAGGGGCAACTAATGAAAAACTGTTTTTT
.,TRBD1,TRBV27,TRBJ1-4,CASSLSSGGRANEKLFF,TGTGCCAGCAGTTTATCCTCAGGGGGCAGGGCTAATGAAAAACTGTTTTTT